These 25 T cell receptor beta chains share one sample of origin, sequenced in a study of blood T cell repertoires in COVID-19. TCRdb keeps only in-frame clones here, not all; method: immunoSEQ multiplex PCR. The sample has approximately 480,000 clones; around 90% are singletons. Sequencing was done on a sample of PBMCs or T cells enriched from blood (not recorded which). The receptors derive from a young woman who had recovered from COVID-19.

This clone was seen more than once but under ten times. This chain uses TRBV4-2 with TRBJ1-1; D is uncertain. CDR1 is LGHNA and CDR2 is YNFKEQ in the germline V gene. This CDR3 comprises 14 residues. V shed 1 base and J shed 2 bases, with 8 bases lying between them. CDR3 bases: TGTGCCAGCAGCCAAGGCCGGGATAACACTGAAGCTTTCTTT. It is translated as CASSQGRDNTEAFF.

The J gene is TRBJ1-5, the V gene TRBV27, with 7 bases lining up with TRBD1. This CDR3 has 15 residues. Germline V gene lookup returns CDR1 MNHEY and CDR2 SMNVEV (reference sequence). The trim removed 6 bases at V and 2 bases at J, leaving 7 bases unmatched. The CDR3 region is CASSLQGNGNQPQHF. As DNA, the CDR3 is TGTGCCAGCAGCTTACAGGGGAATGGCAATCAGCCCCAGCATTTT.

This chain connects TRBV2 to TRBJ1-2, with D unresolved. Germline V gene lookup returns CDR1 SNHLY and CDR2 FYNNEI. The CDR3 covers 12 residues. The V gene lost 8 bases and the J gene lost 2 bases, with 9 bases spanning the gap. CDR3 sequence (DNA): TGTGCCAGCGGTAGAGAAAACTATGGCTACACCTTC. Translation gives CASGRENYGYTF.

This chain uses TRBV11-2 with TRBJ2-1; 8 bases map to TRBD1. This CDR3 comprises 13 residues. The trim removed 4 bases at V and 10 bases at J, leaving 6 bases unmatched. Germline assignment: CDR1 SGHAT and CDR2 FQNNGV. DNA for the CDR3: TGTGCCAGCAGCTCGCAAACAGGGGGGGAGCAGTTCTTC. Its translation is CASSSQTGGEQFF. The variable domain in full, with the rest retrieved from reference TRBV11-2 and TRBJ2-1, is EAGVAQSPRYKIIEKRQSVAFWCNPISGHATLYWYQQILGQGPKLLIQFQNNGVVDDSQLPKDRFSAERLKGVDSTLKIQPAKLEDSAVYLCASSSQTGGEQFFGPGTRLTVL.

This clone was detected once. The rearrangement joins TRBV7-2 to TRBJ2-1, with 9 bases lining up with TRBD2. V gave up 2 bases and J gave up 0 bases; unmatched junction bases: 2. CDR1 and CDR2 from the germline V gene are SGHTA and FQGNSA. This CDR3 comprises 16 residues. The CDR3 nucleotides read TGTGCCAGCAGCTTACTAGCGGGGAGCTCCTACAATGAGCAGTTCTTC. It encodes CASSLLAGSSYNEQFF.

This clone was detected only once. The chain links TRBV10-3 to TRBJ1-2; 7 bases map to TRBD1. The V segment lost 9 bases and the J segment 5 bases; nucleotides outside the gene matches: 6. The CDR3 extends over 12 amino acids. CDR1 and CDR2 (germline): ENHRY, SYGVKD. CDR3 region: CAIGQADYGYTF. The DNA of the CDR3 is TGTGCCATAGGACAGGCCGATTATGGCTACACCTTC.

CDR3 residues: CASSLVFGGESLTEAFF. In DNA form, the CDR3 reads TGCGCCAGCAGCTTGGTATTTGGGGGGGAGAGTTTGACTGAAGCTTTCTTT. This chain connects TRBV5-1 to TRBJ1-1; weak D call: TRBD1 (5 bases). The CDR3 runs to 17 residues. Germline-derived CDR1 and CDR2 are SGHRS and YFSETQ. Trimming shortened V by 0 bases and J by 5 bases, and 20 bases separated the two germline ends.

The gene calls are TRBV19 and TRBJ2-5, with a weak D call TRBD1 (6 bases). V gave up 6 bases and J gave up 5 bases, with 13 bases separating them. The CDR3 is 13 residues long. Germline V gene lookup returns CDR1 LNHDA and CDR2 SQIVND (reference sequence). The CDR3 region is CASRPRGTETQYF. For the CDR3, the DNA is TGTGCCAGTAGGCCGAGGGGGACCGAGACCCAGTACTTC.

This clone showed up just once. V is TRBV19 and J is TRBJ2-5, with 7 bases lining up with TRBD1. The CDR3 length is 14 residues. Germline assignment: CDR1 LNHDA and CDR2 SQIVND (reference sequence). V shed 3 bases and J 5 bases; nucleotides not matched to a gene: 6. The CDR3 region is CASSIKGARETQYF. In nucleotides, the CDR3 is TGTGCCAGTAGTATCAAGGGGGCAAGGGAGACCCAGTACTTC. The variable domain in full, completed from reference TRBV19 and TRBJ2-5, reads DGGITQSPKYLFRKEGQNVTLSCEQNLNHDAMYWYRQDPGQGLRLIYYSQIVNDFQKGDIAEGYSVSREKKESFPLTVTSAQKNPTAFYLCASSIKGARETQYFGPGTRLLVL.

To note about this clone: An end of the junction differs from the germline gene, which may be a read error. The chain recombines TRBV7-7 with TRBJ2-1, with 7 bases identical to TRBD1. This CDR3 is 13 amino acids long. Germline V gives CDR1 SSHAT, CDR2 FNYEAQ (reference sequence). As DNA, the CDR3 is TGTGCTAGCAGCTTAGATATGGGACAGCAGCAGTTCTTC. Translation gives CASSLDMGQQQFF.

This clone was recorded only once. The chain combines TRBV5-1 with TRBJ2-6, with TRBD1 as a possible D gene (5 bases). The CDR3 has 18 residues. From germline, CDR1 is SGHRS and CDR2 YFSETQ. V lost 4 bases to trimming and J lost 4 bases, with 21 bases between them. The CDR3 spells CASSRNGAPEAGANVLTF. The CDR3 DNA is TGCGCCAGCAGCCGGAATGGGGCTCCTGAGGCCGGGGCCAACGTCCTGACTTTC.

The CDR3 coding sequence is TGTGCCTGGAGTAGCTCGAGGGAGACCCAGTACTTC. It encodes CAWSSSRETQYF. The chain links TRBV30 to TRBJ2-5; D is ambiguous. This CDR3 has 12 amino acids. Germline CDR1 and CDR2: GTSNPN and SVGIG (reference sequence). V was pared by 2 bases and J by 5 bases, with 9 bases between.

This CDR3 reads CASSLLGRPQHF. The CDR3 bases are TGTGCCAGCAGCTTGTTGGGGAGGCCCCAGCATTTT. This chain links TRBV5-6 with TRBJ1-5; the D is unclear. The length of the CDR3 is 12 residues. Germline V gene data show CDR1 as SGHDT and CDR2 as YYEEEE. Trimming took 1 base from V and 9 from J, leaving 8 bases between them.

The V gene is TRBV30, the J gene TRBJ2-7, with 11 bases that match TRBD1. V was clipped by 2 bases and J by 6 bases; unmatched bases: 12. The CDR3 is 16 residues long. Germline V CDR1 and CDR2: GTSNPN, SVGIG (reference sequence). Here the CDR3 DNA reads TGTGCCTGGAGTAGAGTCGGGACAGGGGGACTGACCGAGCAGTACTTC. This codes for CAWSRVGTGGLTEQYF.

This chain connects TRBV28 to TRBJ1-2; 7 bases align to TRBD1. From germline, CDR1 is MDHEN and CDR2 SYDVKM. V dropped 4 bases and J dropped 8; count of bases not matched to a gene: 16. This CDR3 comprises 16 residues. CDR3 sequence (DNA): TGTGCCAGCAGTTCACCTCCGACAGGGAATCGTGGGGGCTACACCTTC. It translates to CASSSPPTGNRGGYTF.

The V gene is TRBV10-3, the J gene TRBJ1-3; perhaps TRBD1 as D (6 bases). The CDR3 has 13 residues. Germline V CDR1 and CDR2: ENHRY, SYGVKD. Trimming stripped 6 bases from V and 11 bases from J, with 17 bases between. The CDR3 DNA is TGTGCCATCAGCCGGGACCAGGGGATTGCCATATATTTT. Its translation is CAISRDQGIAIYF.

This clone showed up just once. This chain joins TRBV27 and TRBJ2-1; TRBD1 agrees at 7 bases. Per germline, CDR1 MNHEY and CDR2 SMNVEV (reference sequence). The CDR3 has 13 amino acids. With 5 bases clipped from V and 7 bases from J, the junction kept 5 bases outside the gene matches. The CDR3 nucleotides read TGTGCCAGCAGTCTGGGACAGTGGAATGAGCAGTTCTTC. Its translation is CASSLGQWNEQFF.

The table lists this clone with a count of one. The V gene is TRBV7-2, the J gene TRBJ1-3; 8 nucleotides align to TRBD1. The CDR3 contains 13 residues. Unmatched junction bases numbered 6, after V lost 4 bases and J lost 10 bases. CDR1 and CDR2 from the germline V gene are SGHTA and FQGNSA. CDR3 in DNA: TGTGCCAGCAGCTACACAACAGGGGGGACCATATATTTT. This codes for CASSYTTGGTIYF.

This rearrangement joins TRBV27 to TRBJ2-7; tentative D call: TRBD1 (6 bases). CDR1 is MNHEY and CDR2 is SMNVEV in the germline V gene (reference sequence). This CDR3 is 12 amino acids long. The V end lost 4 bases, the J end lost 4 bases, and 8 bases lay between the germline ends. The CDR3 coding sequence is TGTGCCAGCAGTTCCAGGGGTTACGAGCAGTACTTC. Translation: CASSSRGYEQYF.

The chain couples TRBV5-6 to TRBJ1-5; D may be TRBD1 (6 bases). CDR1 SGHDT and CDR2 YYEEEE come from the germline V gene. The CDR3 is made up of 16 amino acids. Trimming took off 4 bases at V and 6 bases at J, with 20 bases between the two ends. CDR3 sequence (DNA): TGTGCCAGCAGCGAGAGGGGGTCAGGGGCGGGTCAGCCCCAGCATTTT. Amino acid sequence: CASSERGSGAGQPQHF.

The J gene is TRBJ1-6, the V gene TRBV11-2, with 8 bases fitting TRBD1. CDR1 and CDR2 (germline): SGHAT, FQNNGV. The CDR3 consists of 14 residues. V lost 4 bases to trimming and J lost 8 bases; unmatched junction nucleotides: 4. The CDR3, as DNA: TGTGCCAGCAGCTACCCCAGGGGGCATTCACCCCTCCACTTT. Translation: CASSYPRGHSPLHF.

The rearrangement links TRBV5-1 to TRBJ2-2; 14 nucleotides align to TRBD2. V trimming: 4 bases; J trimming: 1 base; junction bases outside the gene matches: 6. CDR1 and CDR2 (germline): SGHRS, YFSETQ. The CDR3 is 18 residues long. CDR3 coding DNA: TGCGCCAGCAGCCTCAGGACTAGCGGGGGGATGAACACCGGGGAGCTGTTTTTT. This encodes CASSLRTSGGMNTGELFF.

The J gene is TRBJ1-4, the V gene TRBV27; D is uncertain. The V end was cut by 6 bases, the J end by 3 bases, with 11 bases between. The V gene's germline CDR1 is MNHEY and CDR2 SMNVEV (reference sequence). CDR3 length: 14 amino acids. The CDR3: CASSWRDSNEKLFF. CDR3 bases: TGTGCCAGCAGCTGGCGAGACTCTAATGAAAAACTGTTTTTT.

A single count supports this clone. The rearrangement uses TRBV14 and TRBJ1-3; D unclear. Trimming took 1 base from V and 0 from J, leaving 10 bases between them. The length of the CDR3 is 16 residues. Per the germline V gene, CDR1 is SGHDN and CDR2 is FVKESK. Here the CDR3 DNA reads TGTGCCAGCAGCCAAGTGTACGGCGGCTCTGGAAACACCATATATTTT. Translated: CASSQVYGGSGNTIYF.

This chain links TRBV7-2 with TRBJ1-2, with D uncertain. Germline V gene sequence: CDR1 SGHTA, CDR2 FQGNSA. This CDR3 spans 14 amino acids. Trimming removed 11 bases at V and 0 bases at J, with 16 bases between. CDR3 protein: CASTGRSANYGYTF. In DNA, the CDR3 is TGTGCCTCGACCGGCAGGTCGGCTAACTATGGCTACACCTTC.